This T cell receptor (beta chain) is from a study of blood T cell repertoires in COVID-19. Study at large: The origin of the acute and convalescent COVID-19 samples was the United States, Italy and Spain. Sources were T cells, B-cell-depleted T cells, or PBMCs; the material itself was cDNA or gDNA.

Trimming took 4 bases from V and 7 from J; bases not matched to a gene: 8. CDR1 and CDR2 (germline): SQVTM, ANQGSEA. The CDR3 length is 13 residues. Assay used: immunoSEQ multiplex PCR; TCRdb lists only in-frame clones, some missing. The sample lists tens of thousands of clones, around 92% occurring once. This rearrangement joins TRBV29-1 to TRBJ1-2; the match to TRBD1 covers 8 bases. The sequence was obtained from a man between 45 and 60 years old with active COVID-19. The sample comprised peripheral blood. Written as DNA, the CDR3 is TGCAGCGTTGTCTACGGACAGGGCCGTGGCTACACCTTC. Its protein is CSVVYGQGRGYTF.